These 17 T cell receptor beta chains were all obtained from the same sample, sequenced in a study of cytomegalovirus exposure and HLA in healthy donors. Amplification used 60 Vbeta primers and 13 Jbeta primers. Sequencing was performed with immunoSEQ multiplex PCR; in TCRdb, only in-frame clones are kept and a portion is missing. The table lists tens of thousands of clones, around 84% of them singletons. The specimen sequenced was PBMCs. These receptors were obtained from a man between 18 and 35 years old in good health and CMV-seronegative.

This clone appeared a single time. The chain is built from TRBV13 and TRBJ2-5, with D perhaps matching TRBD1 (6 bases). V dropped 5 bases and J dropped 2 bases, with 12 bases sitting between them. CDR1 is PRHDT, CDR2 FYEKMQ, per germline (reference sequence). This CDR3 is 14 amino acids long. In DNA form, the CDR3 reads TGTGCCAGCAGCACGCGGACAGAACAAGAGACCCAGTACTTC. Its protein is CASSTRTEQETQYF.

The V gene is TRBV7-9, the J gene TRBJ1-1; D ambiguous. V shed 3 bases and J shed 11 bases, with 10 bases lying between them. The CDR3 is made up of 11 amino acids. The germline CDR1 and CDR2 sequences are SEHNR and FQNEAQ (reference sequence). CDR3 DNA: TGTGCCAGCAGCTTGGACCCGGGGGCTTTCTTT. Protein sequence: CASSLDPGAFF.

The rearrangement joins TRBV6-5 to TRBJ2-5, with D possibly matching TRBD2 (5 bases). This CDR3 spans 11 amino acids. The V end was cut by 6 bases, the J end by 5 bases, with 7 bases between. Germline values: CDR1 MNHEY, CDR2 SVGAGI. The CDR3 protein is CASRLGETQYF. The CDR3 DNA follows: TGTGCCAGCAGACTAGGGGAGACCCAGTACTTC.

The J gene is TRBJ1-4, the V gene TRBV18, with 9 nucleotides matching TRBD1. The CDR3 runs to 15 residues. Trimming at V came to 5 bases and at J to 8 bases, leaving 9 bases not matched to a gene. Germline CDR1 KGHSH, CDR2 LQKENI. CDR3 in DNA: TGTGCCAGCTCATCCTCCGGGACAGGGTTAGAAAAACTGTTTTTT. This sequence encodes CASSSSGTGLEKLFF.

The chain couples TRBV25-1 to TRBJ1-5; D may be TRBD1 (5 bases). The CDR3 is 14 residues long. Trimming removed 0 bases from V and 5 bases from J, with 8 bases in between. The V gene's germline CDR1 is MGHDK and CDR2 SYGVNS. CDR3: CASSEYDSYQPQHF. CDR3 nucleotides: TGTGCCAGCAGTGAATATGACAGCTATCAGCCCCAGCATTTT.

V is TRBV5-6 and J is TRBJ2-5; 8 nucleotides match TRBD1. The trim removed 4 bases at V and 5 bases at J, leaving 7 bases unmatched. The CDR3 extends over 14 amino acids. Germline CDR1 reads SGHDT; CDR2 reads YYEEEE. The DNA of the CDR3 is TGTGCCAGCAGCCTTTGGACAGGGCGGGAGACCCAGTACTTC. This encodes CASSLWTGRETQYF.

The chain recombines TRBV4-2 with TRBJ2-7, with D unclear. CDR3 length: 13 amino acids. The germline V gene encodes CDR1 LGHNA and CDR2 YNFKEQ. Trimming took off 4 bases at V and 5 bases at J, with 12 bases between the two ends. This chain's CDR3 is CASSPQSRDEQYF. CDR3 sequence (DNA): TGTGCCAGCAGCCCCCAGAGCCGGGACGAGCAGTACTTC.

The rearrangement uses TRBV6-1 and TRBJ2-6; D is possibly TRBD1 (6 bases). V lost 4 bases and J lost 1, with 8 bases in between. This CDR3 has 15 residues. The germline CDR1 and CDR2 sequences are MNHNS and SASEGT. CDR3 region: CASSVQGSGANVLTF. The CDR3 DNA sequence: TGTGCCAGCAGTGTTCAGGGGTCTGGGGCCAACGTCCTGACTTTC.

There are a few counts of this clone. The chain uses TRBV28 and TRBJ2-1, with 10 bases that match TRBD2. The CDR3 runs 15 residues. With V trimmed by 4 bases and J by 8 bases, 8 bases remained unmatched. Germline loops: CDR1 MDHEN, CDR2 SYDVKM. The CDR3 protein is CASSSPSGRGDEQFF. For the CDR3, the DNA is TGTGCCAGCAGTTCCCCTAGCGGGAGAGGGGATGAGCAGTTCTTC.

In DNA form, the CDR3 reads TGTGCTAGTGGCGACAGCCCGAACACTGAAGCTTTCTTT. This sequence encodes CASGDSPNTEAFF. The chain combines TRBV12-5 with TRBJ1-1; D may be TRBD1 (5 bases). The length of the CDR3 is 13 residues. Deletions cut 6 bases from V and 1 base from J, with 9 bases between. Germline V gene data show CDR1 as LGHNT and CDR2 as FRNRAP.

The chain links TRBV6-6 to TRBJ1-1; possibly TRBD1 for D (6 bases). The germline V and J ends were trimmed by 5 bases and 9 bases, with 13 bases remaining between them. The CDR3 spans 12 residues. The V gene's germline CDR1 is MNHNY and CDR2 SVGAGI (reference sequence). The CDR3 loop is CASSPRTEKAFF. Here the CDR3 DNA reads TGTGCCAGCAGTCCACGGACAGAAAAAGCTTTCTTT.

The rearrangement links TRBV7-6 to TRBJ2-5; no clear D gene. Germline V gene sequence: CDR1 SGHVS, CDR2 FNYEAQ. V was shortened by 2 bases and J by 3 bases, with 16 bases between the two germline ends. This CDR3 spans 16 amino acids. The CDR3 nucleotides are TGTGCCAGCAGCTTAATAGTCCGAGTTCGCGAAGAGACCCAGTACTTC. Residues: CASSLIVRVREETQYF.

The chain is built from TRBV27 and TRBJ1-1; the D is unclear. CDR1 and CDR2 (germline): MNHEY, SMNVEV (reference sequence). V was clipped by 6 bases and J by 0 bases, with 14 bases between them. CDR3 length: 15 amino acids. The CDR3 coding sequence is TGTGCCAGCAGACTAGGGCAGGTGCTGAACACTGAAGCTTTCTTT. Translation gives CASRLGQVLNTEAFF.

This chain links TRBV7-2 with TRBJ2-5; a possible D gene is TRBD1 (6 bases). The CDR3 runs to 14 residues. The V gene lost 5 bases and the J gene lost 9 bases, with 19 bases spanning the gap. Germline V CDR1 and CDR2: SGHTA, FQGNSA. CDR3 bases: TGTGCCAGCAGCCTAACTCGGACAGTAGCCCCCCAGTACTTC. It specifies CASSLTRTVAPQYF.

This clone was seen only a few times. CDR3 in amino acids: CAWRLPLTDTQYF. The CDR3 DNA is TGTGCCTGGAGACTCCCCCTCACAGATACGCAGTATTTT. J is TRBJ2-3 and V is TRBV30; no clear D. The germline V gene encodes CDR1 GTSNPN and CDR2 SVGIG (reference sequence). This CDR3 contains 13 residues. With 3 bases removed from V and 2 bases from J, the gap between germline ends came to 9 bases.

To note about this clone: At one end, the junction sequence differs from germline, possibly due to a read error. The chain links TRBV7-7 to TRBJ2-2, with TRBD1 matching 9 bases. Germline V CDR1 and CDR2: SSHAT, FNYEAQ (reference sequence). The CDR3 consists of 18 residues. Here the CDR3 reads CASSIAMRDRVNTGELFF. CDR3 bases: TGTGCTAGCAGCATAGCCATGCGGGACAGGGTGAACACCGGGGAGCTGTTTTTT.

This chain links TRBV9 with TRBJ2-7; 10 nucleotides match TRBD2. J lost 2 bases, V lost 2 bases, and 1 base had no gene match. This CDR3 has 14 residues. Germline lookup yields CDR1 SGDLS and CDR2 YYNGEE. CDR3 nucleotides: TGTGCCAGCAGCGTTAGCGGGGGGACCTACGAGCAGTACTTC. Translation gives CASSVSGGTYEQYF.